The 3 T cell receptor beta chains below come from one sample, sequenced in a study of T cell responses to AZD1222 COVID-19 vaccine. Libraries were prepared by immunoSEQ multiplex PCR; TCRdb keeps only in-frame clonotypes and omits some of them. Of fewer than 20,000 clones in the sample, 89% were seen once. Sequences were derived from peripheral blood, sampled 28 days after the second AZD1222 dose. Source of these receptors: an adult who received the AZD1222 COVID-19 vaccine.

CDR3 DNA: TGTGTCAGAAGCTTACCGGGAGCCGGATTATACGAGCAGTACTTC. Translated: CVRSLPGAGLYEQYF. The chain recombines TRBV7-5 with TRBJ2-7; the D call TRBD2 from the table was never checked on the DNA. TRBV7-5 is designated a pseudogene. CDR3 size: 15 residues.

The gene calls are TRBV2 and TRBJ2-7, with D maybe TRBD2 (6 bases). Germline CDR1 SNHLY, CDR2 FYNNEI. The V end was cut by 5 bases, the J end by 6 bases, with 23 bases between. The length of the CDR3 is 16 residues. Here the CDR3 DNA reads TGTGCCAGCAGTTTGATGAGCACTAGCTCCCGGGGCGAGCAGTACGTC. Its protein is CASSLMSTSSRGEQYV.

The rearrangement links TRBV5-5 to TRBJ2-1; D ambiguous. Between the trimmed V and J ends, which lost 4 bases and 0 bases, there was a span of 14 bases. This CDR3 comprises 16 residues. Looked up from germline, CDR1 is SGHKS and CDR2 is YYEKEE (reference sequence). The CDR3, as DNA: TGTGCCAGCAGCCTCGCGGCTAGTCGCTCCTACAATGAGCAGTTCTTC. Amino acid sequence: CASSLAASRSYNEQFF.